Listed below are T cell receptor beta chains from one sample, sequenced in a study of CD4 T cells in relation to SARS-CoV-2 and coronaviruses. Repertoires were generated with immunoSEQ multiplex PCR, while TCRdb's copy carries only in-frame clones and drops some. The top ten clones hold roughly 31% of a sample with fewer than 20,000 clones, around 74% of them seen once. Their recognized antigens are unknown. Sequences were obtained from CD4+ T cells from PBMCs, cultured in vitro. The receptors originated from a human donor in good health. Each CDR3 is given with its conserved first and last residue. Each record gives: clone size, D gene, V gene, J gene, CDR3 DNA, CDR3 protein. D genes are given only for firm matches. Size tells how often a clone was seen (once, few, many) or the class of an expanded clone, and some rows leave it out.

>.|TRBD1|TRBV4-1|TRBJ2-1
TGCGCCAGCAGCCAAGGAGGGACAGGGGACAATGAGCAGTTCTTC
CASSQGGTGDNEQFF
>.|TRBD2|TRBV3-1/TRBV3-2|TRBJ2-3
TGTGCCAGCAGCCAGCCACTAGCGGGAGGGAGGCCAGATACGCAGTATTTT
CASSQPLAGGRPDTQYF
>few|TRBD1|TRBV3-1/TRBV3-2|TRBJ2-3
TGTGCCAGCAGCCAGACTTGGACAGGGGGCGCAGATACGCAGTATTTT
CASSQTWTGGADTQYF
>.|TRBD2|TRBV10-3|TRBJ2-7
TGTGCCATCAGTGAGTCTTTACTAGCGGGAGGAGTTGAGTACTTC
CAISESLLAGGVEYF
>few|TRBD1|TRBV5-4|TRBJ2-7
TGTGCCAGCAGCTCGCCGGGACAGGGAAACTACGAGCAGTACTTC
CASSSPGQGNYEQYF
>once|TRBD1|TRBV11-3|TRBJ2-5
TGTGCCAGCAGCTCGGGACAGGGTTTTGCGGAGACCCAGTACTTC
CASSSGQGFAETQYF
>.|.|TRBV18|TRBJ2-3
TGTGCCAGCTCAAGAGACAGGACAGATACGCAGTATTTT
CASSRDRTDTQYF
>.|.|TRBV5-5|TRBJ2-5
TGTGCCAGCAGCTTGGGAGGGCCCCCAGAGACCCAGTACTTC
CASSLGGPPETQYF
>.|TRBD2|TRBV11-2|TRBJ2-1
TGTGCCAGCAGCTCTCTAGCGGGTTACAATGAGCAGTTCTTC
CASSSLAGYNEQFF
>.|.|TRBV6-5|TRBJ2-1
TGTGCCAGCAGTAACCTAGTGGGTCTCTACAATGAGCAGTTCTTC
CASSNLVGLYNEQFF
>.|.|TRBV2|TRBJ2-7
TGTGCCAGCAGGGACGACGGCCACTCCTACGAGCAGTACTTC
CASRDDGHSYEQYF
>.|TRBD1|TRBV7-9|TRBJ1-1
TGTGCCAGCAGCTTTCGGGGCAGGGGGGTTACAAGGAACACTGAAGCTTTCTTT
CASSFRGRGVTRNTEAFF
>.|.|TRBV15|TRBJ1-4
TGTGCCACCAGCAGGGTTGGAGGGATTGAAAAACTGTTTTTT
CATSRVGGIEKLFF
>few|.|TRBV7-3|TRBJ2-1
TGTGCCAGCAGCTTAACAAAGGGGGATGAGCAGTTCTTC
CASSLTKGDEQFF
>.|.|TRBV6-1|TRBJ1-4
TGTGCCAGCAGTGATGTCGTCCAGGGTGAAAAACTGTTTTTT
CASSDVVQGEKLFF
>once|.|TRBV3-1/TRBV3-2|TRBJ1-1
TGTGCCAGCAGCCTCCGGGACGCGGGCACTGAAGCTTTCTTT
CASSLRDAGTEAFF
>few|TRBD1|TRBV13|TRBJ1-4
TGTGCCAGCAGCACAATACAGGGGGGAAATGAAAAACTGTTTTTT
CASSTIQGGNEKLFF
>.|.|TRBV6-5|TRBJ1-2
TGTGCCAGCAGTTCTGGGGCCCCGCGGGTATATGGCTACACCTTC
CASSSGAPRVYGYTF
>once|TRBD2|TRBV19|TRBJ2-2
TGTGCCAGTACCACCCCGGGGGGGCGCGGGGAGCTGTTTTTT
CASTTPGGRGELFF
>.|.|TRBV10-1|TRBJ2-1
TGCGCCAGCAGTGAACAGGGTCTCAATGAGCAGTTCTTC
CASSEQGLNEQFF
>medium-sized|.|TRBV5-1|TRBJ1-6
TGCGCCAGCAGCTTGGTGCAGGATTCACCCCTCCACTTT
CASSLVQDSPLHF
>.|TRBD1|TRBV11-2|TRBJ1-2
TGTGCCAGCAGCCCCTGGGGGACAGGCCCTAACTATGGCTACACCTTC
CASSPWGTGPNYGYTF
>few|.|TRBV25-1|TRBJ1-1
TGTGCCAGCCAGAACAGGGCCATGAACACTGAAGCTTTCTTT
CASQNRAMNTEAFF
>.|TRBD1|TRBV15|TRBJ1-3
TGTGCCACCAGCCAATGGACAGGCGACTCTGGAAACACCATATATTTT
CATSQWTGDSGNTIYF
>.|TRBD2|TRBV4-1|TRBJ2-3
TGCGCCAGCAGCCGTCTTCTAGCGGGAGGCGGGACTGGCACAGATACGCAGTATTTT
CASSRLLAGGGTGTDTQYF